The sequence of this T cell receptor beta chain was determined in a study of CD8 T cells in ankylosing spondylitis. In the case of this clonotype: Its specificity is unknown. A much larger clone is a single base away; this may be a read error.

Trimming cost V 6 bases and J 11 bases, with 27 bases left between them. This CDR3 comprises 16 residues. Germline loops: CDR1 SGHRS, CDR2 YFSETQ. Study findings and constraints: Seemingly distinctive of ankylosing spondylitis blood was a TCR beta motif formed by eight highly homologous variants. Disease-linked clones bore a CD8+ phenotype and were relatively rare in peripheral blood.

TCRdb itself ran the 5' RACE reads through MiXCR, one entry per CDR3 protein. This sample has 220,000 or so distinct CDR3 sequences, with 18% found just once. The V gene is TRBV5-1, the J gene TRBJ2-1; a possible D gene is TRBD2 (5 bases). The TCR was taken from a male donor with ankylosing spondylitis. Sequencing input: blood, either unsorted or a sorted T cell fraction (not recorded which). CDR3 DNA: TGCGCCAGCATCGAGGAGGTTAGGGCACAGACCATTAAGCAGTTCTTC. This sequence encodes CASIEEVRAQTIKQFF.